This T cell receptor beta chain was sequenced during a study of tumor-infiltrating lymphocytes in localized non-small cell lung cancer. A few counts support this clone. The target antigen is unknown. Study outcomes and limitations: Immunotypes IM1 and IM2 had similar TCR-derived T-cell fractions. Tumors had more T cell infiltration than uninvolved lung, per TCRbeta sequencing and CD3 counts. Not all patients were TCR sequenced, owing to tissue quantity.

Clones were read by immunoSEQ multiplex PCR, and TCRdb kept only the in-frame ones, dropping some. The data contain 7,000 to 9,500 clones, 60% to 85% of them singletons. V lost 5 bases, J lost 5 bases, and 6 bases lay in between. The CDR3 has 11 residues. The germline gives CDR1 MNHEY, CDR2 SVGAGI. The chain couples TRBV6-5 to TRBJ1-2; D might be TRBD1 (5 bases). The sequenced sample was uninvolved lung tissue not adjacent to the tumor. The source is a human donor with non-small cell lung cancer. This CDR3 reads CASSPGYGYTF. CDR3 bases: TGTGCCAGCAGTCCAGGGTATGGCTACACCTTC.